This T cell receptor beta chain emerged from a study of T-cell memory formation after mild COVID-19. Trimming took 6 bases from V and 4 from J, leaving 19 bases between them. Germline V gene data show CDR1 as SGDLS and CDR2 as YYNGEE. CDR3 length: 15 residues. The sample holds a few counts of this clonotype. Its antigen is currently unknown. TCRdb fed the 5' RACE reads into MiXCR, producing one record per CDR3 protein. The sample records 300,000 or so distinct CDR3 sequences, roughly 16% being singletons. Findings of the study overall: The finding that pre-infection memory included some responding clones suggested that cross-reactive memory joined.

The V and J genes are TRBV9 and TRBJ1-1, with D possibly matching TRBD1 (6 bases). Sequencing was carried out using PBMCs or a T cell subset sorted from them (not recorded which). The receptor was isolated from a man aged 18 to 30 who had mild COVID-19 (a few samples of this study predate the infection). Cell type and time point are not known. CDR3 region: CASNLIQGGGTEAFF. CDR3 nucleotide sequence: TGTGCCAGCAACCTAATACAGGGAGGGGGCACTGAAGCTTTCTTT.